This is a list of T cell receptor beta chains from one sample in a study of blood T cell repertoires in COVID-19. Only in-frame clones appear in the TCRdb table, and some are missing; sequencing was by immunoSEQ multiplex PCR. The sample contains approximately 13,000 clones, 83% of which appear only once. The sample consisted of peripheral blood. These receptors all stem from a woman in her sixties with acute or convalescent COVID-19. Both conserved end residues are part of each CDR3. D genes are given only for firm matches. Only some rows state a clone size, as once, few, many or a class for expanded clones.

DNA | CDR3 | J | D | V | size
TGTGCCAGCTCACAGGGTCCGAACACCGGGGAGCTGTTTTTT | CASSQGPNTGELFF | TRBJ2-2 | - | TRBV6-5 | -
TGCGCCAGCAGCTCCCGGACAGGCGACCCCGGGGAGCTGTTTTTT | CASSSRTGDPGELFF | TRBJ2-2 | TRBD1 | TRBV5-1 | -
TGTGCCAGCATAAAGGGGGGGCGGCAGCCCCAGCATTTT | CASIKGGRQPQHF | TRBJ1-5 | - | TRBV12-3/TRBV12-4 | few
TGTGCCAGCAGCTTATACGAGCAGGGAGGAGGCTACACCTTC | CASSLYEQGGGYTF | TRBJ1-2 | - | TRBV7-9 | -
TGCGCCAGCAGCTTGGTGCAGGGCTATAATTCACCCCTCCACTTT | CASSLVQGYNSPLHF | TRBJ1-6 | - | TRBV5-1 | -
TGTGCCTGGAGGGACCGTCTAGCAGGTACCGAGCAGTACTTC | CAWRDRLAGTEQYF | TRBJ2-7 | - | TRBV30 | -
TGTGCCAGCAAGACGGGGGGCACAGATACGCAGTATTTT | CASKTGGTDTQYF | TRBJ2-3 | - | TRBV19 | -
TGTGCCAGCAGCGATGACAGGGGGCAAGTGGCAGATACGCAGTATTTT | CASSDDRGQVADTQYF | TRBJ2-3 | TRBD1 | TRBV7-9 | -
TGTGCCATCAGTGAACAGGGGGCCGGTGAAGCTTTCTTT | CAISEQGAGEAFF | TRBJ1-1 | TRBD1 | TRBV10-3 | -
TGCGCCAGCACCCCACCGGACACGACTAACTATGGCTACACCTTC | CASTPPDTTNYGYTF | TRBJ1-2 | - | TRBV5-1 | -
TGCAGCGTCCGGGGGGGGCAAGTGTCCTACGAGCAGTACTTC | CSVRGGQVSYEQYF | TRBJ2-7 | TRBD2 | TRBV29-1 | -
TGTGCCAGCAGCTTAGGGCGGGACAGGGCGGGTGAGCAGTACTTC | CASSLGRDRAGEQYF | TRBJ2-7 | TRBD1 | TRBV7-2 | -
TGTGCCAGCTCGTTCTCGGGACAGGGTGATGAAAAACTGTTTTTT | CASSFSGQGDEKLFF | TRBJ1-4 | TRBD1 | TRBV5-5 | -
TGTGCCAGCAGCCCAGTTCGGGAAGGGGCCAACGTCCTGACTTTC | CASSPVREGANVLTF | TRBJ2-6 | - | TRBV11-2 | -
TGCGCCAGCAGCCAAGTCCCAGGGTTGGGTAATGAAAAACTGTTTTTT | CASSQVPGLGNEKLFF | TRBJ1-4 | - | TRBV4-1 | -
TGTGCCAGCACCCCCCTACCCGGACAGGGGGTTTACAATGAGCAGTTCTTC | CASTPLPGQGVYNEQFF | TRBJ2-1 | TRBD1 | TRBV28 | -
TGTGCCAGCTCACAGGGACAAGGGAACACTGAAGCTTTCTTT | CASSQGQGNTEAFF | TRBJ1-1 | - | TRBV18 | -
TGTGCCTGGAGCCGGGACAGGCAAGAGACCCAGTACTTC | CAWSRDRQETQYF | TRBJ2-5 | TRBD1 | TRBV30 | -
TGTGCCAGTAGTATAGCGGGGGGCTTAAGGCCCCAGCATTTT | CASSIAGGLRPQHF | TRBJ1-5 | - | TRBV19 | -
TGTGCCAGCAGGTCTAGGCCGCGGGAGCCCCTCCACTTT | CASRSRPREPLHF | TRBJ1-6 | - | TRBV13 | -
TGTGCCACCAAGACAGGGTGGGTGAATGAGCAGTTCTTC | CATKTGWVNEQFF | TRBJ2-1 | TRBD1 | TRBV15 | -
TGTGCCAGCAGTTACCAAGGACAGGGCCAGTACTTC | CASSYQGQGQYF | TRBJ2-7 | TRBD1 | TRBV6-6 | -
TGTGCCAGCAGTCCCACCCTGGGCTATAGCTACACCTTC | CASSPTLGYSYTF | TRBJ1-2 | - | TRBV12-3/TRBV12-4 | -
TGTGCCAGCAGTGAACAGGCAGGGGGAGAGACCCAGTACTTC | CASSEQAGGETQYF | TRBJ2-5 | TRBD1 | TRBV2 | once
TGTGCCAGCAGCCTTGACAGGGCGCTCTACAATGAGCAGTTCTTC | CASSLDRALYNEQFF | TRBJ2-1 | TRBD1 | TRBV7-2 | -
TGTGCCAGCAGGTGGACTAGCGGAGGGGGGGAGCAGTACTTC | CASRWTSGGGEQYF | TRBJ2-7 | TRBD2 | TRBV2 | -
TGTGCCAGCAGACCCGCAGAGCGCGCCTCCTACGAGCAGTACTTC | CASRPAERASYEQYF | TRBJ2-7 | - | TRBV28 | -
TGTGCCAGCAGCCCCGCCGGGGACAGGGTAAATTCACCCCTCCACTTT | CASSPAGDRVNSPLHF | TRBJ1-6 | TRBD1 | TRBV7-2 | -
TGTGCTAGTGGTCTCGGACTGGAGCGGATAGAGACCCAGTACTTC | CASGLGLERIETQYF | TRBJ2-5 | - | TRBV12-5 | -
TGTGCCAGCAGCCGAGCCCCTGGCGGGGGGACGTCAGAAACGCAGTATTTT | CASSRAPGGGTSETQYF | TRBJ2-3 | TRBD2 | TRBV3-1/TRBV3-2 | -
TGCGCCAGCAGCTTGGTGTTAGCAGGGGGCGGATATGAGCAGTTCTTC | CASSLVLAGGGYEQFF | TRBJ2-1 | TRBD1 | TRBV5-1 | once
TGTGCCAGCAGCATGGACAGGGAGGGCACTGAAGCTTTCTTT | CASSMDREGTEAFF | TRBJ1-1 | TRBD1 | TRBV11-1 | -
TGCGCCAGCAGTGAGGACAGATTCTACAATGAGCAGTTCTTC | CASSEDRFYNEQFF | TRBJ2-1 | - | TRBV10-1 | -
TGTGCCAGCAGGGCAAGTTGGGGACAGGGTGACACCGGGGAGCTGTTTTTT | CASRASWGQGDTGELFF | TRBJ2-2 | TRBD1 | TRBV28 | -
TGTGCCAGCAGTGTGGATCCGGGAGGCTACAATGAGCAGTTCTTC | CASSVDPGGYNEQFF | TRBJ2-1 | TRBD2 | TRBV2 | -
TGCGCCAGCAGCTTGGATAGGAGCGACAATGAGCAGTTCTTC | CASSLDRSDNEQFF | TRBJ2-1 | - | TRBV5-1 | -
TGTGCCAGTAGTATTAAACCGGGACAAGGTCTCTGGGAGCAGTACTTC | CASSIKPGQGLWEQYF | TRBJ2-7 | - | TRBV19 | -
TGCGCCAGCAGCTTGGCCGGGACACTGAACACTGAAGCTTTCTTT | CASSLAGTLNTEAFF | TRBJ1-1 | - | TRBV5-1 | -
TGTGCCAGCAGTCCTACCCTGAACACTGAAGCTTTCTTT | CASSPTLNTEAFF | TRBJ1-1 | - | TRBV12-3/TRBV12-4 | -
TGTGCCATCAGTGACCGTGACAGGGGGAACCAGCCCCAGCATTTT | CAISDRDRGNQPQHF | TRBJ1-5 | TRBD1 | TRBV10-3 | -
TGTGCCAGCAGCTTAGCCGCGACTAGCGGAACAGATACGCAGTATTTT | CASSLAATSGTDTQYF | TRBJ2-3 | TRBD2 | TRBV7-6 | -
TGTGCCAGCAGCCCCCTGGCCGGACTAGCGGGAGGGTTAACCTACGAGCAGTACTTC | CASSPLAGLAGGLTYEQYF | TRBJ2-7 | TRBD2 | TRBV7-9 | -
TGTGCCATTTCCCCACAGGCGTACTATGGCTACACCTTC | CAISPQAYYGYTF | TRBJ1-2 | - | TRBV28 | few
TGCGCCAGCAGCCAGGTCGGGGTTGCGGGAGGGCCGGAAGATACGCAGTATTTT | CASSQVGVAGGPEDTQYF | TRBJ2-3 | TRBD2 | TRBV4-3 | -
TGTGCCAGCAGTGAAATCAGGGTTGGGTCCTACGAGCAGTACTTC | CASSEIRVGSYEQYF | TRBJ2-7 | - | TRBV27 | -
TGCAGCGTTGAAGATACAGCGGGCCCTCGGGACGAGCAGTACTTC | CSVEDTAGPRDEQYF | TRBJ2-7 | - | TRBV29-1 | -
TGTGCCAGCAGCTTAGGTACGTTAGTTCTCAATGAGCAGTTCTTC | CASSLGTLVLNEQFF | TRBJ2-1 | - | TRBV13 | -
TGTGCCAGCAGTACCAATAGCGGGAGTAGGTCCTACGAGCAGTACTTC | CASSTNSGSRSYEQYF | TRBJ2-7 | TRBD2 | TRBV28 | -
TGTGCCAGCAGCGGGACAGGATCAAATGAGCAGTTCTTC | CASSGTGSNEQFF | TRBJ2-1 | TRBD1 | TRBV2 | -
TGTGCCAGCAGCTTAGTTGGCAAAACCTCTGGAAACACCATATATTTT | CASSLVGKTSGNTIYF | TRBJ1-3 | - | TRBV7-2 | -